One and the same sample provided the 20 T cell receptor beta chains below, sequenced in a study of PD-1 blockade in classical Hodgkin lymphoma. With no exception, relapse followed autologous stem cell transplantation in all patients, and brentuximab vedotin exposure varied. The protocol was immunoSEQ multiplex PCR, while the TCRdb copy is restricted to in-frame clones and leaves out a portion. The sample includes tens of thousands of clones, 71% of them seen just once. The sample here was peripheral blood mononuclear cells (PBMCs), taken at baseline. The receptors were gathered from a human donor with classical Hodgkin lymphoma.

In DNA form, the CDR3 reads TGTGCCAGCAGCTTAGCGACAGGATACACCGGGGAGCTGTTTTTT. Translated, it gives CASSLATGYTGELFF. V is TRBV5-6 and J is TRBJ2-2; maybe TRBD1 (6 bases). Germline loops: CDR1 SGHDT, CDR2 YYEEEE. The CDR3 totals 15 residues. Trimming shortened V by 2 bases and J by 3 bases, and 11 bases separated the two germline ends.

This CDR3 is CASTRQGTYEQYF. The CDR3 DNA reads as TGTGCCAGCACTCGACAGGGGACTTACGAGCAGTACTTC. This chain joins TRBV6-5 and TRBJ2-7; 8 nucleotides agree with TRBD1. Germline CDR1 reads MNHEY; CDR2 reads SVGAGI. The length of the CDR3 is 13 residues. J gave up 4 bases and V 7 bases, and 6 bases lay outside the gene matches.

Only one count was recorded for this clone. The chain carries TRBV6-5 and TRBJ1-1; the D gene is possibly TRBD1 (6 bases). V lost 7 bases and J 3 bases, leaving 15 bases between the germline ends. The V gene's germline CDR1 is MNHEY and CDR2 SVGAGI. The CDR3 runs 14 residues. CDR3 DNA: TGTGCCAGCAATGGATGGGGGCGGGACACTGAAGCTTTCTTT. Protein product: CASNGWGRDTEAFF.

The chain combines TRBV4-2 with TRBJ2-7; D uncertain. The CDR3 has 11 residues. V was cut by 5 bases and J by 3 bases, with 5 bases left in between. The germline V gene has CDR1 LGHNA and CDR2 YNFKEQ. CDR3 sequence: CASSTYYEQYF. The DNA for the CDR3 is TGTGCCAGCAGCACTTACTACGAGCAGTACTTC.

The chain couples TRBV5-4 to TRBJ1-1; TRBD1 is a possible D gene (5 bases). CDR1 is SGHNT, CDR2 YYREEE, per germline (reference sequence). The ends were cut back, 3 bases at V and 2 bases at J, with 17 bases in the middle. The CDR3 has 16 residues. The CDR3 sequence is CASSSGQGGRNTEAFF. The CDR3 coding sequence is TGTGCCAGCAGCTCCGGCCAGGGAGGCAGAAACACTGAAGCTTTCTTT.

This chain uses TRBV28 with TRBJ2-7; a possible D gene is TRBD2 (6 bases). The length of the CDR3 is 16 residues. Germline CDR1 reads MDHEN; CDR2 reads SYDVKM. V lost 6 bases to trimming and J lost 4 bases, with 22 bases between them. CDR3 sequence: CASSPGVGRGYYEQYF. The CDR3 DNA is TGTGCCAGCAGCCCCGGGGTAGGGCGGGGATATTACGAGCAGTACTTC.

This chain links TRBV29-1 with TRBJ2-6, with D unclear. Germline-derived CDR1 and CDR2 are SQVTM and ANQGSEA. The CDR3 has 12 amino acids. The V end lost 7 bases, the J end lost 4 bases, and 8 bases lay between the germline ends. CDR3 loop: CSGDTGANVLTF. For the CDR3, the DNA is TGCAGCGGCGACACGGGGGCCAACGTCCTGACTTTC.

The rearrangement joins TRBV7-8 to TRBJ1-1; D not resolved. Germline-derived CDR1 and CDR2 are SGHVS and FQNEAQ. The length of the CDR3 is 14 residues. The V gene lost 2 bases and the J gene lost 4 bases, with 11 bases spanning the gap. Here the CDR3 reads CASSLSLGITEAFF. DNA for the CDR3: TGTGCCAGCAGCTTATCGTTAGGTATCACTGAAGCTTTCTTT.

The genes are TRBV27 and TRBJ1-2; D not resolved. V was shortened by 9 bases and J by 7 bases, with 18 bases between the two germline ends. Germline CDR1 MNHEY, CDR2 SMNVEV (reference sequence). The CDR3 is 13 residues long. The CDR3 sequence is CASGRSGSAGYTF. The CDR3 DNA reads TGTGCCAGTGGAAGGTCCGGGTCTGCTGGCTACACCTTC.

The rearrangement joins TRBV28 to TRBJ2-5; D is uncertain. Judging by the DNA end, TRBJ2-7 fits better; the J call may be wrong. The CDR3 has 13 amino acids. CDR1 is MDHEN, CDR2 SYDVKM, per germline. Written as DNA, the CDR3 is TGTGCCAGCAGTTTATCAGACTCCTACGAGCAGTACTTC. It yields the protein CASSLSDSYEQYF.

As for this clone: This may come from a read error, since a much larger clone is one base off. The genes are TRBV7-6 and TRBJ2-5, with D unclear. CDR3 length equals 11 residues. V dropped 1 base and J dropped 7 bases, with 4 bases sitting between them. The germline V gene has CDR1 SGHVS and CDR2 FNYEAQ. The CDR3 here is CASSLGVTQYF. The CDR3 DNA follows: TGTGCCAGCAGCTTAGGAGTGACCCAGTACTTC.

This rearrangement joins TRBV6-5 to TRBJ2-5, with D hard to call. The DNA end is more similar to TRBJ2-7, so the J call may be wrong. Per germline, CDR1 MNHEY and CDR2 SVGAGI. The CDR3 has 14 amino acids. CDR3 in amino acids: CASSPTASSYEQYF. CDR3 nucleotides: TGTGCCAGCAGCCCGACGGCGAGCTCCTACGAGCAGTACTTC.

The rearrangement joins TRBV6-5 to TRBJ1-2; 7 bases align to TRBD1. The CDR3 totals 12 residues. Germline V gene data show CDR1 as MNHEY and CDR2 as SVGAGI. The trim removed 2 bases at V and 8 bases at J, leaving 2 bases unmatched. CDR3 nucleotides: TGTGCCAGCAGTTACAGGACAGGCGGCTACACCTTC. Amino acids: CASSYRTGGYTF.

The rearrangement links TRBV28 to TRBJ2-2, with 7 nucleotides matching TRBD1. The CDR3 has 15 residues. Looked up from germline, CDR1 is MDHEN and CDR2 is SYDVKM. The V and J ends lost 5 bases and 4 bases, in that order; junction bases with no gene match: 7. The CDR3 sequence is CASSLYNRGTGELFF. CDR3 nucleotide sequence: TGTGCCAGCAGTCTTTACAACAGGGGCACCGGGGAGCTGTTTTTT.

The genes are TRBV10-3 and TRBJ1-3, with D possibly TRBD1 on 6 matching bases. The CDR3 is made up of 13 amino acids. The germline V and J ends were trimmed by 7 bases and 0 bases, with 7 bases remaining between them. The germline CDR1 and CDR2 sequences are ENHRY and SYGVKD. The chain's CDR3 is CAIKGGSGNTIYF. CDR3 DNA sequence: TGTGCCATCAAAGGGGGCTCTGGAAACACCATATATTTT.

The chain employs TRBV7-9 and TRBJ2-7, with TRBD2 identical over 14 bases. Germline V CDR1 and CDR2: SEHNR, FQNEAQ (reference sequence). This CDR3 contains 15 residues. V was pared by 5 bases and J by 5 bases, with 5 bases of the junction left unmatched. Here the CDR3 reads CASSRLAGGRDEQYF. CDR3 nucleotide sequence: TGTGCCAGCAGCCGACTAGCGGGAGGGCGAGACGAGCAGTACTTC.

The V and J genes are TRBV7-2 and TRBJ1-2; 7 nucleotides line up with TRBD1. Germline CDR1 SGHTA, CDR2 FQGNSA. V lost 4 bases, J lost 0 bases, and 5 bases stayed unmatched. The CDR3 sequence is 15 residues long. CDR3 sequence reads: CASSYSGQTNYGYTF. The CDR3 DNA sequence: TGTGCCAGCAGCTACTCGGGACAGACTAACTATGGCTACACCTTC.

The chain has TRBV7-9 and TRBJ2-3; TRBD2 matches 8 bases. V was clipped by 3 bases and J by 1 base; unmatched bases: 0. The CDR3 has 14 residues. In germline, CDR1 is SEHNR, CDR2 FQNEAQ (reference sequence). CDR3 nucleotides: TGTGCCAGCAGCTTTAGCGGGGGCACAGATACGCAGTATTTT. It is translated as CASSFSGGTDTQYF.

V gene TRBV5-1 combines with J gene TRBJ2-3; tentative D call: TRBD1 (6 bases). Germline lookup yields CDR1 SGHRS and CDR2 YFSETQ. The CDR3 covers 15 residues. The ends were cut back, 0 bases at V and 3 bases at J, with 11 bases in the middle. The CDR3 sequence: CASSLGDKETDTQYF. As DNA, the CDR3 is TGCGCCAGCAGCTTGGGGGACAAAGAAACAGATACGCAGTATTTT.

By share of the sample, this clone is medium-sized. V is TRBV6-5 and J is TRBJ1-1; weak D call: TRBD1 (6 bases). Trimming removed 2 bases at V and 0 bases at J, with 10 bases between. The germline gives CDR1 MNHEY, CDR2 SVGAGI. This CDR3 spans 15 amino acids. The CDR3 DNA is TGTGCCAGCAGTTACGGGGACACCATGAACACTGAAGCTTTCTTT. Amino acids: CASSYGDTMNTEAFF.